These 6 T cell receptor beta chains came from one sample sequenced in a study of control samples from healthy donors and cancer patients. This table comes from immunoSEQ multiplex PCR, and its TCRdb copy is limited to in-frame clones, with some not included. The sample lists 100,000 to 150,000 clones, about 92% occurring once. Sequencing was done on a sample of PBMCs. These receptors were taken from a man older than 75 with head and neck cancer.

The chain has TRBV27 and TRBJ1-4, with D hard to call. The CDR3 totals 16 residues. Germline CDR1 and CDR2: MNHEY and SMNVEV (reference sequence). Trimming pared 7 bases from V and 4 bases from J, leaving 19 bases between. This chain's CDR3 is CASKRSEGFYNEKLFF. The CDR3, as DNA: TGTGCCAGCAAGAGATCGGAGGGCTTTTATAATGAAAAACTGTTTTTT.

The rearrangement joins TRBV10-3 to TRBJ2-7, with TRBD1 matching 7 bases. This CDR3 has 17 residues. Trimming at V came to 4 bases and at J to 5 bases, leaving 17 bases not matched to a gene. Per the germline V gene, CDR1 is ENHRY and CDR2 is SYGVKD. The CDR3 DNA is TGTGCCATCAGTGCTTCAGGATTCGCAGGGGGTGAAGACGAGCAGTACTTC. This sequence encodes CAISASGFAGGEDEQYF.

This sequence joins TRBV24-1 and TRBJ1-5; D remains ambiguous. The CDR3 totals 13 residues. Germline lookup yields CDR1 KGHDR and CDR2 SFDVKD. The V end was cut by 6 bases, the J end by 7 bases, with 12 bases between. This CDR3 is CATSLGVGQPQHF. The CDR3 DNA follows: TGTGCCACCAGTCTTGGCGTGGGGCAGCCCCAGCATTTT.

This chain links TRBV15 with TRBJ1-1, with D unresolved. The CDR3 sequence is 13 residues long. CDR1 and CDR2 (germline): LNHNV, YYDKDF (reference sequence). The V and J ends lost 8 bases and 4 bases respectively, with 14 bases between them. The DNA for the CDR3 is TGTGCCACCGCCGTGGTTCGGGGCACTGAAGCTTTCTTT. It yields the protein CATAVVRGTEAFF.

The chain carries TRBV5-1 and TRBJ2-7; D not certain. The CDR3 loop spans 13 amino acids. Trimming cost V 4 bases and J 1 base, with 9 bases left between them. Per germline, CDR1 SGHRS and CDR2 YFSETQ. Here the CDR3 DNA reads TGCGCCAGCAGCGAGGTAAATTCCTACGAGCAGTACTTC. The encoded protein is CASSEVNSYEQYF.

The chain combines TRBV5-5 with TRBJ1-6; D remains ambiguous. V lost 3 bases and J lost 5, with 15 bases in between. The CDR3 is made up of 16 amino acids. In germline, CDR1 is SGHKS, CDR2 YYEKEE (reference sequence). In DNA form, the CDR3 reads TGTGCCAGCAGCTGGAGCGGACGGACCGATAATTCACCCCTCCACTTT. Translated: CASSWSGRTDNSPLHF.